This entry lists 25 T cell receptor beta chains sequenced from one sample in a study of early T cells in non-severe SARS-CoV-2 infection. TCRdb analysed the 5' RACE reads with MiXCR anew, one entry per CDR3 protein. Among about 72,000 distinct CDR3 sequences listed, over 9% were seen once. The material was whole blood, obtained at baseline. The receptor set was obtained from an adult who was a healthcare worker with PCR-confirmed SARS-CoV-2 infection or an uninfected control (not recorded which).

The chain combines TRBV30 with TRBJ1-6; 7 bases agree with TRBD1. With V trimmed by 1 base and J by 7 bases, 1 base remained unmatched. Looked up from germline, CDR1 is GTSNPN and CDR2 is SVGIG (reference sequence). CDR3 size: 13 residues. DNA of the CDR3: TGTGCCTGGAGTGGGGACAGCAATTCACCCCTCCACTTT. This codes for CAWSGDSNSPLHF.

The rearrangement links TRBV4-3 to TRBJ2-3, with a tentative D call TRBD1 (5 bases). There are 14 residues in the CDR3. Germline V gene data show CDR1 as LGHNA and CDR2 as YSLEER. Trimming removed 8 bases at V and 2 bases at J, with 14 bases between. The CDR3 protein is CASGLTQDTDTQYF. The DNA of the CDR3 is TGCGCCAGCGGTCTAACACAGGACACAGATACGCAGTATTTT.

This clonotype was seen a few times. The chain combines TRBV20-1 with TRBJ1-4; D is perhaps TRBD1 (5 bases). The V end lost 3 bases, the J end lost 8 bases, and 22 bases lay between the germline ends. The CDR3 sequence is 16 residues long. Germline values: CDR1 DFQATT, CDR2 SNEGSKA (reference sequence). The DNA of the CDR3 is TGCAGTGCTAGTGGAAATCCGGGACTCCCCGGCGAAAAACTGTTTTTT. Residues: CSASGNPGLPGEKLFF.

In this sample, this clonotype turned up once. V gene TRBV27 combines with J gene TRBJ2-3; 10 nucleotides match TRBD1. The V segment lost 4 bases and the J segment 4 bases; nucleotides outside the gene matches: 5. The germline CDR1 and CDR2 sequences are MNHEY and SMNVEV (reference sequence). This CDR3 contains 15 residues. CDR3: CASSYPGQGSDTQYF. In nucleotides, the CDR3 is TGTGCCAGCAGTTACCCGGGACAGGGGTCAGATACGCAGTATTTT.

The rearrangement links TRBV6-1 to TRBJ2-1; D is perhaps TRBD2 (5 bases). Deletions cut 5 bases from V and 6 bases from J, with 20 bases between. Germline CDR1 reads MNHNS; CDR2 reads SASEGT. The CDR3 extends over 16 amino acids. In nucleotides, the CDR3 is TGTGCCAGCAGTAAAATAGACTCTAGCTCTTCCAATGAGCAGTTCTTC. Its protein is CASSKIDSSSSNEQFF.

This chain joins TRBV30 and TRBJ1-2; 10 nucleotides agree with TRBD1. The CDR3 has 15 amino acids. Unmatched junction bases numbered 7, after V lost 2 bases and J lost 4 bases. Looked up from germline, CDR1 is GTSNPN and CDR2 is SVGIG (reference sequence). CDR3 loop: CAWSQPGQGLYGYTF. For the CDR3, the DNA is TGTGCCTGGAGTCAACCGGGACAGGGGCTCTATGGCTACACCTTC. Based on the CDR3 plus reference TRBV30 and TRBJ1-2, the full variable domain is SQTIHQWPATLVQPVGSPLSLECTVEGTSNPNLYWYRQAAGRGLQLLFYSVGIGQISSEVPQNLSASRPQDRQFILSSKKLLLSDSGFYLCAWSQPGQGLYGYTFGSGTRLTVV.

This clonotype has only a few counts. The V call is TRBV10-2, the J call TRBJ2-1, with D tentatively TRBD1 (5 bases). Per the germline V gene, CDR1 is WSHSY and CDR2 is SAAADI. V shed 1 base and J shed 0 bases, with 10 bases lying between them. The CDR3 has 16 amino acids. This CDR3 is CASSEFSRDSYNEQFF. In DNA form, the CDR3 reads TGCGCCAGCAGTGAGTTTTCCAGGGACTCCTACAATGAGCAGTTCTTC.

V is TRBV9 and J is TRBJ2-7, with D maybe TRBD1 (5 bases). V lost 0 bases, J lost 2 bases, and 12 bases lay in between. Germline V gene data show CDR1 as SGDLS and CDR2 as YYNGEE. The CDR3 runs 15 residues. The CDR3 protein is CASSVDQGYTYEQYF. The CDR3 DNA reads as TGTGCCAGCAGCGTAGACCAGGGATACACCTACGAGCAGTACTTC.

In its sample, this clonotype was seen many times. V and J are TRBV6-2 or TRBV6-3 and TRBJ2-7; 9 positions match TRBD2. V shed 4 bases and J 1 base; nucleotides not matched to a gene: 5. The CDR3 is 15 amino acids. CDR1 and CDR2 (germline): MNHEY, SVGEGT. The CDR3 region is CASSSRLAESYEQYF. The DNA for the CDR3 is TGTGCCAGCAGTTCGCGACTAGCGGAGTCCTACGAGCAGTACTTC.

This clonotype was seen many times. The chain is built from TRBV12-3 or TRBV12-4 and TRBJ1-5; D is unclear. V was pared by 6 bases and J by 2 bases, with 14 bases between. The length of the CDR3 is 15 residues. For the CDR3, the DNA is TGTGCCAGCAGCCGAGACATAGCCCGCAATCAGCCCCAGCATTTT. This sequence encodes CASSRDIARNQPQHF.

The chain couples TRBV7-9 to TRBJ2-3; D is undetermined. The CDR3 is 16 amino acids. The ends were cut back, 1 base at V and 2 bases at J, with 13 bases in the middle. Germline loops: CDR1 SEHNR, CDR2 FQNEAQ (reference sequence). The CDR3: CASSLEWLGSTDTQYF. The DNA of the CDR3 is TGTGCCAGCAGCTTAGAGTGGCTAGGCTCCACAGATACGCAGTATTTT.

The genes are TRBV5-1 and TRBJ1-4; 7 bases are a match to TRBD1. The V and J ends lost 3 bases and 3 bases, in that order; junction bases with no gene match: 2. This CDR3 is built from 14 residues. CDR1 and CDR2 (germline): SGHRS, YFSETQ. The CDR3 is CASSSDRSNEKLFF. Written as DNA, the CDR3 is TGCGCCAGCAGCTCGGACAGGTCTAATGAAAAACTGTTTTTT.

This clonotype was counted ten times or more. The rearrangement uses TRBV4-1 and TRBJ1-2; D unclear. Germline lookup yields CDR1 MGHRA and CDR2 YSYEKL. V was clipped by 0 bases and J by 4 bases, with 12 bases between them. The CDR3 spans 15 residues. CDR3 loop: CASSQDNGGSYGYTF. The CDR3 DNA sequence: TGCGCCAGCAGCCAAGATAATGGAGGGTCCTATGGCTACACCTTC.

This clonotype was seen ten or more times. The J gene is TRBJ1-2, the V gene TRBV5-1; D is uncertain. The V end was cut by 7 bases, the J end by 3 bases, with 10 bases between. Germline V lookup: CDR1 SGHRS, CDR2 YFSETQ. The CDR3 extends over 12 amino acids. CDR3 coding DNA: TGCGCCAGCGGGAGTGGGGACTATGGCTACACCTTC. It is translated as CASGSGDYGYTF.

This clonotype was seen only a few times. CDR3 sequence reads: CASSINSGTVNEKLFF. The CDR3 coding sequence is TGTGCCAGCAGCATTAACTCCGGGACAGTGAATGAAAAACTGTTTTTT. This chain connects TRBV7-9 to TRBJ1-4; 7 positions agree with TRBD1. CDR1 is SEHNR, CDR2 FQNEAQ, per germline (reference sequence). V lost 5 bases and J lost 5; bases outside the gene matches: 11. This CDR3 region has 16 residues.

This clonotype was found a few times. This CDR3 reads CASSGTGTENNEQFF. Written as DNA, the CDR3 is TGTGCCAGCAGCGGTACCGGGACAGAGAACAATGAGCAGTTCTTC. This chain links TRBV11-2 with TRBJ2-1; 7 positions match TRBD1. Germline V gene lookup returns CDR1 SGHAT and CDR2 FQNNGV. This CDR3 has 15 amino acids. J was trimmed by 5 bases and V by 5 bases; bases with no gene match: 9.

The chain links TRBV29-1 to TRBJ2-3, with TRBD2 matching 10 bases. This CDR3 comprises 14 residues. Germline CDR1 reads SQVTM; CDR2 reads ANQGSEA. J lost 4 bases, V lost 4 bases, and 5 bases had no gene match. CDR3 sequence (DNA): TGCAGCGTTGGCACTAGCGGGGTGGCAGATACGCAGTATTTT. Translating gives CSVGTSGVADTQYF.

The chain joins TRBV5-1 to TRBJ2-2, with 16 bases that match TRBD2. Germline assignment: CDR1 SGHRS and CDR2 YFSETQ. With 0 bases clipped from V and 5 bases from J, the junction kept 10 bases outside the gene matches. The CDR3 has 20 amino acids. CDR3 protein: CASSLAPGLAGGQRTGELFF. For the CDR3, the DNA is TGCGCCAGCAGCTTGGCCCCGGGACTAGCGGGGGGGCAAAGAACCGGGGAGCTGTTTTTT.

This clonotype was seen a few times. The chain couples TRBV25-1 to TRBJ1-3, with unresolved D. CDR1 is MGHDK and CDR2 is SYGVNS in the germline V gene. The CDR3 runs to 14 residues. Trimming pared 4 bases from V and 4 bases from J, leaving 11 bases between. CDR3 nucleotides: TGTGCCAGCAGTGGTCCTCTGGGGGGAAACACCATATATTTT. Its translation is CASSGPLGGNTIYF.

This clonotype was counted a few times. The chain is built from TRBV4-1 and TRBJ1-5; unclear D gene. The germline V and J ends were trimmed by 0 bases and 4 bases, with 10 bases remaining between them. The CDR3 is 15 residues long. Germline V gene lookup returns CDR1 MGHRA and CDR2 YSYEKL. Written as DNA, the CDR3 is TGCGCCAGCAGCCAAGATTCCAGTATTAATCAGCCCCAGCATTTT. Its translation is CASSQDSSINQPQHF.

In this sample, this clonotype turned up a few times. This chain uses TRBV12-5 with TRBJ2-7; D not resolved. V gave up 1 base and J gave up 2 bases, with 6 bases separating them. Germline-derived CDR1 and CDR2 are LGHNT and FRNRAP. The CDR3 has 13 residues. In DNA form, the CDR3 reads TGTGCTAGTGGTTTGGGTCTGCCCTACGAGCAGTACTTC. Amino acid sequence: CASGLGLPYEQYF.

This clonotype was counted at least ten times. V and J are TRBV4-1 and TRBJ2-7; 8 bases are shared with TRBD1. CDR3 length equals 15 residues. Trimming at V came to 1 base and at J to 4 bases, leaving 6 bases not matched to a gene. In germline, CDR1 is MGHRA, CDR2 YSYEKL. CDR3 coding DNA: TGCGCCAGCAGCCAAGGGGGCCAGGGGGCTTACGAGCAGTACTTC. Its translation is CASSQGGQGAYEQYF.

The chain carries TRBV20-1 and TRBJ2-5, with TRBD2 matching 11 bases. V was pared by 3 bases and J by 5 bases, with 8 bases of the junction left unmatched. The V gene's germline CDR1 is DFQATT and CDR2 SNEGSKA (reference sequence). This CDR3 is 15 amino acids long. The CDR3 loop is CSASPSGGRRETQYF. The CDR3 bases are TGCAGTGCTAGCCCTAGCGGGGGGCGGAGGGAGACCCAGTACTTC.

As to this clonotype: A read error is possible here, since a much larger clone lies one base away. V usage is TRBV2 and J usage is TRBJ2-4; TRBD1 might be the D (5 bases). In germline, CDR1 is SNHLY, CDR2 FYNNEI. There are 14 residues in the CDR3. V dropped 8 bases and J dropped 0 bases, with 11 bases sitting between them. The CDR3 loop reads CASLGPQAKNIQYF. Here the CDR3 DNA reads TGTGCCAGCCTGGGGCCACAAGCCAAAAACATTCAGTACTTC. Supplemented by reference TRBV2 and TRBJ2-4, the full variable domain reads EPEVTQTPSHQVTQMGQEVILRCVPISNHLYFYWYRQILGQKVEFLVSFYNNEISEKSEIFDDQFSVERPDGSNFTLKIRSTKLEDSAMYFCASLGPQAKNIQYFGAGTRLSVL.

The CDR3 DNA reads TGTGCCAGCAGCCAGACAGGGAACTCTGGAAACACCATATATTTT. The encoded protein is CASSQTGNSGNTIYF. The J gene is TRBJ1-3, the V gene TRBV12-3 or TRBV12-4; 7 nucleotides agree with TRBD1. This CDR3 comprises 15 residues. V trimming: 6 bases; J trimming: 0 bases; junction bases outside the gene matches: 5.